This T cell receptor (beta chain) was found in a study of blood T cell repertoires in COVID-19. Across the study: T cells, B-cell-depleted T cells, or PBMCs supplied cDNA or gDNA.

A Seattle source enrolled patients during active infection and followed them longitudinally. Using immunoSEQ multiplex PCR, the repertoire was profiled, and TCRdb retains in-frame clones only, with some absent. The table includes approximately 500,000 clones, about 88% detected once. The sequence was collected from a woman in her forties or fifties with COVID-19, enrolled during active disease. Sequences were obtained from peripheral blood.

Here the CDR3 reads CASSTDNFWEQFF. Written as DNA, the CDR3 is TGCGCCAGCAGCACCGACAATTTTTGGGAGCAGTTCTTC. The rearrangement links TRBV5-1 to TRBJ2-1; D unresolved. This CDR3 has 13 amino acids. Deletions cut 4 bases from V and 10 bases from J, with 15 bases between. The germline V gene encodes CDR1 SGHRS and CDR2 YFSETQ.